This T cell receptor beta chain was recorded in a study of glioma-infiltrating T cells after dendritic cell vaccination. Time point reported: after dendritic cell vaccination, including at tumor progression/relapse. The PCR used 60 V beta and 13 J beta primers. Profiled with immunoSEQ multiplex PCR; TCRdb holds only in-frame clones, not every one. The data contain around 78,000 clones, 75% to 90% of them singletons. This specimen was blood, taken after dendritic cell vaccination. The TCR comes from a human donor with glioblastoma.

This CDR3 is CASSVVGGSTDTQYF. The CDR3 coding sequence is TGTGCCAGCAGCGTAGTGGGGGGTAGCACAGATACGCAGTATTTT. This chain connects TRBV9 to TRBJ2-3; weak D call: TRBD2 (6 bases). Germline V gene lookup returns CDR1 SGDLS and CDR2 YYNGEE. Trimming removed 0 bases at V and 0 bases at J, with 8 bases between. The CDR3 sequence is 15 residues long. The full variable domain, its missing parts supplied by reference TRBV9 and TRBJ2-3, is DSGVTQTPKHLITATGQRVTLRCSPRSGDLSVYWYQQSLDQGLQFLIQYYNGEERAKGNILERFSAQQFPDLHSELNLSSLELGDSALYFCASSVVGGSTDTQYFGPGTRLTVL.